The 25 T cell receptor beta chains below all came from one sample that was sequenced in a study of control samples from healthy donors and cancer patients. Clones were read by immunoSEQ multiplex PCR, and TCRdb kept only the in-frame ones, dropping some. Among about 57,000 clones listed, around 93% were seen once. The source material was PBMCs. These TCRs come from a man aged 25 to 40 with colorectal cancer.

This clone was counted only a few times. The chain couples TRBV5-4 to TRBJ1-2, with TRBD1 as a possible D gene (6 bases). The germline V and J ends were trimmed by 4 bases and 2 bases, with 15 bases remaining between them. CDR3 length: 15 residues. The V gene's germline CDR1 is SGHNT and CDR2 YYREEE (reference sequence). The CDR3 DNA reads TGTGCCAGCAGCCTCGCCCGGACAGAAAACTATGGCTACACCTTC. This sequence encodes CASSLARTENYGYTF.

Only one count was recorded for this clone. The chain employs TRBV7-2 and TRBJ2-2; TRBD1 aligns across 7 bases. The CDR3 has 14 amino acids. The germline V gene encodes CDR1 SGHTA and CDR2 FQGNSA. Unmatched junction bases numbered 10, after V lost 6 bases and J lost 9 bases. CDR3 nucleotides: TGTGCCAGCAGTACAGGGGCCAGAGTCCGGGAGCTGTTTTTT. It specifies CASSTGARVRELFF.

The rearrangement uses TRBV4-1 and TRBJ2-1; D perhaps matches TRBD2 (6 bases). This CDR3 spans 15 amino acids. CDR1 and CDR2 from the germline V gene are MGHRA and YSYEKL. The ends were cut back, 0 bases at V and 14 bases at J, with 20 bases in the middle. The CDR3 sequence: CASSQDPGTSLGEFF. The DNA for the CDR3 is TGCGCCAGCAGCCAAGATCCTGGGACTTCTCTCGGGGAGTTCTTC.

This clone was detected a few times. This chain joins TRBV3-1 (or the pseudogene TRBV3-2) and TRBJ1-2; D remains unclear. The V gene's germline CDR1 is LGHDT and CDR2 YNNKEL (reference sequence). V was cut by 1 base and J by 4 bases, with 10 bases left in between. CDR3 length: 14 residues. DNA for the CDR3: TGTGCCAGCAGCCAAGCCGGGATCGGCTATGGCTACACCTTC. Protein product: CASSQAGIGYGYTF.

The genes are TRBV6-5 and TRBJ2-7; D remains unclear. The CDR3 totals 15 residues. V lost 6 bases and J 1 base, leaving 16 bases between the germline ends. The germline gives CDR1 MNHEY, CDR2 SVGAGI. DNA for the CDR3: TGTGCCAGCAGGAACGGGCCCCGGGTGTCCTACGAGCAGTACTTC. It encodes CASRNGPRVSYEQYF.

V usage is TRBV7-2 and J usage is TRBJ2-7; weak D call: TRBD1 (6 bases). CDR3 length equals 14 residues. Germline V gene sequence: CDR1 SGHTA, CDR2 FQGNSA. V gave up 1 base and J gave up 4 bases, with 11 bases separating them. The chain's CDR3 is CASSLDAGQYEQYV. DNA of the CDR3: TGTGCCAGCAGCTTAGACGCCGGACAGTACGAGCAGTACGTC.

The chain employs TRBV6-5 and TRBJ2-1; the D gene is possibly TRBD1 (7 bases). From germline, CDR1 is MNHEY and CDR2 SVGAGI. V lost 7 bases and J lost 2, with 9 bases in between. This CDR3 is 13 amino acids long. DNA of the CDR3: TGTGCCAGCATCAGGGGGGCCTACAATGAGCAGTTCTTC. Amino acids: CASIRGAYNEQFF.

The CDR3 DNA reads TGTGCCAGCAGCTCCGAGGGCGGTCCATTTGAGAATGAGCAGTTCTTC. It specifies CASSSEGGPFENEQFF. The chain employs TRBV21-1 and TRBJ2-1; the table assigns TRBD2, which was not confirmed against the DNA. TRBV21-1 is deemed a pseudogene. The CDR3 totals 16 residues.

The chain links TRBV24-1 to TRBJ1-4; no definite D call. There are 13 residues in the CDR3. From germline, CDR1 is KGHDR and CDR2 SFDVKD. V was shortened by 5 bases and J by 12 bases, with 15 bases between the two germline ends. CDR3 in DNA: TGTGCCACCAGTGGCCTGGGTTCCGAGGAACTGTTTTTT. Translating gives CATSGLGSEELFF.

This clone was detected once. V usage is TRBV5-4 and J usage is TRBJ2-1, with 7 bases lining up with TRBD1. V shed 0 bases and J 8 bases; nucleotides not matched to a gene: 8. CDR1 is SGHNT, CDR2 YYREEE, per germline (reference sequence). The CDR3 is 15 residues long. This CDR3 is CASSLVYRGYDEQFF. In nucleotides, the CDR3 is TGTGCCAGCAGCTTGGTCTACAGGGGTTACGATGAGCAGTTCTTC.

The genes are TRBV15 and TRBJ2-7; no clear D. The CDR3 totals 13 residues. V dropped 0 bases and J dropped 6 bases, with 9 bases sitting between them. Germline loops: CDR1 LNHNV, CDR2 YYDKDF (reference sequence). The CDR3 loop reads CATSRDPGTEQYF. DNA for the CDR3: TGTGCCACCAGCAGAGATCCGGGTACCGAGCAGTACTTC.

This chain's CDR3 is CSVESVDYGYTF. DNA for the CDR3: TGCAGCGTTGAATCAGTTGACTATGGCTACACCTTC. The rearrangement links TRBV29-1 to TRBJ1-2, with unresolved D. Germline assignment: CDR1 SQVTM and CDR2 ANQGSEA. This CDR3 comprises 12 residues. V lost 2 bases and J 3 bases, leaving 7 bases between the germline ends.

The rearrangement uses TRBV6-5 and TRBJ2-2; 8 bases are a match to TRBD2. Unmatched junction bases numbered 5, after V lost 5 bases and J lost 3 bases. CDR3 length: 15 residues. Germline V CDR1 and CDR2: MNHEY, SVGAGI. The CDR3 sequence: CASSRTSGYTGELFF. The CDR3 bases are TGTGCCAGCAGTCGTACTAGCGGCTACACCGGGGAGCTGTTTTTT.

This clone was observed a handful of times. The chain couples TRBV3-1 (or the pseudogene TRBV3-2) to TRBJ2-6; D perhaps matches TRBD2 (6 bases). Germline values: CDR1 LGHDT, CDR2 YNNKEL (reference sequence). The ends were cut back, 3 bases at V and 0 bases at J, with 12 bases in the middle. The CDR3 loop spans 17 amino acids. CDR3 amino acids: CASSQTTSSSGANVLTF. The CDR3 DNA reads TGTGCCAGCAGCCAGACTACTAGCTCCTCTGGGGCCAACGTCCTGACTTTC.

The chain recombines TRBV27 with TRBJ2-7; no clear D gene. The CDR3 has 13 residues. Germline V gene lookup returns CDR1 MNHEY and CDR2 SMNVEV (reference sequence). V lost 6 bases and J 8 bases, leaving 17 bases between the germline ends. The CDR3 coding sequence is TGTGCCAGCAGCCTAACGGCAGGCGGACAGCAGTACGTC. Translation gives CASSLTAGGQQYV.

V gene TRBV19 combines with J gene TRBJ1-5; D unclear. CDR3 length equals 15 residues. The V and J ends lost 5 bases and 1 base respectively, with 12 bases between them. The germline V gene has CDR1 LNHDA and CDR2 SQIVND (reference sequence). This chain's CDR3 is CASSPGIRSNQPQHF. The DNA for the CDR3 is TGTGCCAGTAGTCCGGGAATTAGGAGCAATCAGCCCCAGCATTTT. Filled out from reference TRBV19 and TRBJ1-5, the complete variable domain reads DGGITQSPKYLFRKEGQNVTLSCEQNLNHDAMYWYRQDPGQGLRLIYYSQIVNDFQKGDIAEGYSVSREKKESFPLTVTSAQKNPTAFYLCASSPGIRSNQPQHFGDGTRLSIL.

As to this clone: An end of the junction does not agree with germline; a read error may underlie this. The gene calls are TRBV20-1 and TRBJ2-1, with 9 bases fitting TRBD1. The germline CDR1 and CDR2 sequences are DFQATT and SNEGSKA (reference sequence). The CDR3 length is 10 residues. CDR3 loop: CSATGTGRVF. The DNA for the CDR3 is TGCAGTGCTACCGGGACAGGGAGGGTCTTC.

This chain links TRBV19 with TRBJ1-1, with 7 bases that match TRBD1. The CDR3 consists of 14 residues. The germline V gene has CDR1 LNHDA and CDR2 SQIVND (reference sequence). V lost 8 bases and J lost 6; bases outside the gene matches: 12. The CDR3 coding sequence is TGTGCCAGTCGACCAATCACAGGGGAGGCTGAAGCTTTCTTT. Its protein is CASRPITGEAEAFF.

V gene TRBV15 combines with J gene TRBJ2-1; tentative D call: TRBD2 (6 bases). CDR3 length equals 15 residues. The germline V gene has CDR1 LNHNV and CDR2 YYDKDF (reference sequence). Trimming took 0 bases from V and 5 from J, leaving 11 bases between them. CDR3 residues: CATSREWGEHNEQFF. The DNA of the CDR3 is TGTGCCACCAGCAGAGAATGGGGGGAGCACAATGAGCAGTTCTTC.

The V call is TRBV6-1, the J call TRBJ1-3, with unresolved D. Germline-derived CDR1 and CDR2 are MNHNS and SASEGT. The CDR3 loop spans 17 amino acids. Trimming stripped 2 bases from V and 4 bases from J, with 18 bases between. CDR3 sequence reads: CASSEFTNILSGNTIYF. CDR3 in DNA: TGTGCCAGCAGTGAATTCACGAACATTCTCTCGGGAAACACCATATATTTT.

The V and J genes are TRBV25-1 and TRBJ1-2; D perhaps matches TRBD1 (6 bases). Trimming took off 6 bases at V and 2 bases at J, with 13 bases between the two ends. This CDR3 comprises 14 residues. The germline V gene has CDR1 MGHDK and CDR2 SYGVNS. CDR3 sequence: CASRRTGTNYGYTF. The CDR3 DNA reads TGTGCCAGCAGACGAACAGGGACGAACTATGGCTACACCTTC.

J is TRBJ1-2 and V is TRBV9, with D tentatively TRBD1 (6 bases). The CDR3 has 14 amino acids. The V end was cut by 7 bases, the J end by 8 bases, with 21 bases between. The germline V gene has CDR1 SGDLS and CDR2 YYNGEE. In DNA, the CDR3 is TGTGCCAGCGGCCAGTCAGGGAGGGGGGGCGGCTACACCTTC. Its translation: CASGQSGRGGGYTF. Filled out from reference TRBV9 and TRBJ1-2, the complete variable domain reads DSGVTQTPKHLITATGQRVTLRCSPRSGDLSVYWYQQSLDQGLQFLIQYYNGEERAKGNILERFSAQQFPDLHSELNLSSLELGDSALYFCASGQSGRGGGYTFGSGTRLTVV.

This chain links TRBV11-2 with TRBJ1-1; TRBD1 matches 10 bases. Trimming took 5 bases from V and 0 from J; bases not matched to a gene: 12. Germline CDR1 reads SGHAT; CDR2 reads FQNNGV. The CDR3 totals 18 residues. The DNA for the CDR3 is TGTGCCAGCAGCCCCTTGGACAGGGGGGCAGCTATGAACACTGAAGCTTTCTTT. Translating it yields CASSPLDRGAAMNTEAFF. Using reference TRBV11-2 and TRBJ1-1 for the parts outside the CDR3, the full variable domain is EAGVAQSPRYKIIEKRQSVAFWCNPISGHATLYWYQQILGQGPKLLIQFQNNGVVDDSQLPKDRFSAERLKGVDSTLKIQPAKLEDSAVYLCASSPLDRGAAMNTEAFFGQGTRLTVV.

This chain uses TRBV30 with TRBJ2-3; D uncertain. Looked up from germline, CDR1 is GTSNPN and CDR2 is SVGIG (reference sequence). The ends were cut back, 1 base at V and 3 bases at J, with 11 bases in the middle. The CDR3 length is 14 residues. CDR3 in amino acids: CAWSGSLGTDTQYF. The CDR3 DNA follows: TGTGCCTGGAGTGGGTCCCTCGGAACAGATACGCAGTATTTT.

This rearrangement joins TRBV2 to TRBJ1-1; D uncertain. The CDR3 is made up of 14 amino acids. The V end lost 2 bases, the J end lost 0 bases, and 7 bases lay between the germline ends. The germline V gene encodes CDR1 SNHLY and CDR2 FYNNEI. In DNA form, the CDR3 reads TGTGCCAGCAGTGAAAGGGTAATGAACACTGAAGCTTTCTTT. Amino acid sequence: CASSERVMNTEAFF.